Below are 25 T cell receptor beta chains sequenced from a single sample in a study of cytomegalovirus exposure and HLA in healthy donors. Amplification used 60 Vbeta primers and 13 Jbeta primers. Clones were read by immunoSEQ multiplex PCR, and TCRdb kept only the in-frame ones, dropping some. The profile shows some 100,000 clones, around 80% of them singletons. Material for sequencing was PBMCs. The receptors come from a woman under 30 in good health and CMV-seronegative.

The chain links TRBV11-1 to TRBJ2-7, with TRBD1 matching over 7 bases. The CDR3 spans 14 residues. Per the germline V gene, CDR1 is SGHAT and CDR2 is FQDESV (reference sequence). J was trimmed by 3 bases and V by 8 bases; bases with no gene match: 10. The CDR3 here is CASGPGQIDYEQYF. CDR3 DNA sequence: TGTGCCAGCGGACCGGGACAGATAGACTACGAGCAGTACTTC.

CDR3 in amino acids: CASSQEDRGGLNTEAFF. The CDR3 coding sequence is TGCGCCAGCAGCCAAGAAGACAGGGGAGGTTTGAACACTGAAGCTTTCTTT. The rearrangement links TRBV4-3 to TRBJ1-1; 8 nucleotides line up with TRBD1. With V trimmed by 0 bases and J by 0 bases, 6 bases remained unmatched. This CDR3 has 17 amino acids. Germline loops: CDR1 LGHNA, CDR2 YSLEER.

This clone was counted between two and nine times. This chain joins TRBV6-5 and TRBJ2-1, with unresolved D. Trimming took 0 bases from V and 5 from J, leaving 5 bases between them. CDR1 is MNHEY, CDR2 SVGAGI, per germline. This CDR3 contains 13 residues. The CDR3 DNA is TGTGCCAGCAGTTACTCACAGCACAATGAGCAGTTCTTC. Translated, it gives CASSYSQHNEQFF.

In its sample, this clone was seen a few times. V gene TRBV27 combines with J gene TRBJ2-1; no reliable D call. The length of the CDR3 is 15 residues. Trimming left V 2 bases short and J 0 bases short, with 8 bases between. CDR1 is MNHEY and CDR2 is SMNVEV in the germline V gene (reference sequence). The CDR3 sequence: CASSLSSSSYNEQFF. The CDR3 nucleotides are TGTGCCAGCAGTTTAAGTTCGAGCTCCTACAATGAGCAGTTCTTC.

This clone was detected a few times. The CDR3 spells CASTRDRASYNEQFF. The CDR3 bases are TGTGCCAGCACTAGGGACAGGGCCTCCTACAATGAGCAGTTCTTC. V and J are TRBV2 and TRBJ2-1; 9 bases match TRBD1. J gave up 0 bases and V 7 bases, and 4 bases lay outside the gene matches. Germline V lookup: CDR1 SNHLY, CDR2 FYNNEI. The CDR3 spans 15 residues. The full variable domain, its missing parts supplied by reference TRBV2 and TRBJ2-1, is EPEVTQTPSHQVTQMGQEVILRCVPISNHLYFYWYRQILGQKVEFLVSFYNNEISEKSEIFDDQFSVERPDGSNFTLKIRSTKLEDSAMYFCASTRDRASYNEQFFGPGTRLTVL.

The V call is TRBV4-2, the J call TRBJ2-3; a weak D match, TRBD2 (5 bases). V was clipped by 0 bases and J by 0 bases, with 16 bases between them. Germline CDR1 and CDR2: LGHNA and YNFKEQ. CDR3 length: 18 residues. The CDR3 DNA sequence: TGTGCCAGCAGCCAAGAGGGTGAAAGCGGTGCTAGCACAGATACGCAGTATTTT. As protein: CASSQEGESGASTDTQYF.

As for this clone: The junction departs from the called germline gene at one end, perhaps through a read error. The chain links TRBV7-9 to TRBJ2-2, with 7 bases fitting TRBD1. This CDR3 is built from 13 residues. Germline V gives CDR1 SEHNR, CDR2 FQNEAQ (reference sequence). This CDR3 is CSSSLSGGGELFF. Here the CDR3 DNA reads TGTTCCAGCAGCTTATCAGGGGGCGGGGAGCTGTTTTTT.

This clone has a single count. The chain's CDR3 is CASSYPGFSPGELFF. In nucleotides, the CDR3 is TGTGCCAGCAGTTACCCAGGATTCTCGCCCGGGGAGCTGTTTTTT. The gene calls are TRBV6-5 and TRBJ2-2; D uncertain. V was pared by 2 bases and J by 6 bases, with 13 bases between. Germline CDR1 reads MNHEY; CDR2 reads SVGAGI. The CDR3 has 15 residues.

The gene calls are TRBV2 and TRBJ1-6; D gene uncertain. Germline lookup yields CDR1 SNHLY and CDR2 FYNNEI. CDR3 length: 15 residues. The V end lost 7 bases, the J end lost 0 bases, and 10 bases lay between the germline ends. The CDR3 region has the DNA TGTGCCAGCATAGACCGGAGCTCCTATAATTCACCCCTCCACTTT. This gives the protein CASIDRSSYNSPLHF.

V is TRBV25-1 and J is TRBJ1-1; maybe TRBD1 (5 bases). The germline V gene encodes CDR1 MGHDK and CDR2 SYGVNS. The CDR3 is 13 amino acids. V gave up 8 bases and J gave up 0 bases, with 10 bases separating them. In DNA form, the CDR3 reads TGTGCCAGCGCGGGACGGATGAACACTGAAGCTTTCTTT. It codes for CASAGRMNTEAFF.

The chain combines TRBV9 with TRBJ2-2; no clear D. Germline assignment: CDR1 SGDLS and CDR2 YYNGEE. The CDR3 loop spans 15 amino acids. V was pared by 1 base and J by 4 bases, with 11 bases between. As DNA, the CDR3 is TGTGCCAGCAGCGTATATTCGTCCGGCACCGGGGAGCTGTTTTTT. Encoded protein: CASSVYSSGTGELFF.

J is TRBJ2-7 and V is TRBV6-1; TRBD1 agrees at 7 bases. With V trimmed by 4 bases and J by 3 bases, 6 bases remained unmatched. Germline V gene sequence: CDR1 MNHNS, CDR2 SASEGT. The CDR3 is 14 residues long. This CDR3 reads CASSGQGVGYEQYF. For the CDR3, the DNA is TGTGCCAGCAGTGGTCAGGGGGTAGGCTACGAGCAGTACTTC.

The rearrangement links TRBV27 to TRBJ2-7; D remains ambiguous. The germline gives CDR1 MNHEY, CDR2 SMNVEV (reference sequence). This CDR3 has 13 residues. Between the trimmed V and J ends, which lost 6 bases and 2 bases, there was a span of 11 bases. The CDR3: CASSARSAYEQYF. CDR3 in DNA: TGTGCCAGCAGCGCCCGGAGTGCCTACGAGCAGTACTTC.

The chain employs TRBV14 and TRBJ1-1; 7 nucleotides line up with TRBD1. This CDR3 region has 15 residues. Losses at the gene ends were 2 bases for V and 0 bases for J; bases not matched to a gene: 3. CDR1 and CDR2 (germline): SGHDN, FVKESK. This CDR3 is CASSQWGQLNTEAFF. For the CDR3, the DNA is TGTGCCAGCAGCCAATGGGGACAGTTGAACACTGAAGCTTTCTTT.

The chain recombines TRBV11-2 with TRBJ2-5; 7 positions agree with TRBD2. This CDR3 is 14 amino acids long. Trimming at V came to 3 bases and at J to 4 bases, leaving 5 bases not matched to a gene. The germline V gene has CDR1 SGHAT and CDR2 FQNNGV. The CDR3 loop reads CASSFEGRGETQYF. The CDR3 coding sequence is TGTGCCAGCAGCTTCGAGGGGAGGGGAGAGACCCAGTACTTC.

This rearrangement joins TRBV5-1 to TRBJ1-1; D is perhaps TRBD1 (6 bases). V was trimmed by 4 bases and J by 7 bases, leaving 14 bases between them. Germline V gene sequence: CDR1 SGHRS, CDR2 YFSETQ. The CDR3 runs 13 residues. Here the CDR3 reads CASSKQGAREAFF. The CDR3 nucleotides are TGCGCCAGCAGCAAACAGGGTGCCCGTGAAGCTTTCTTT.

This sequence joins TRBV6-4 and TRBJ2-3; TRBD1 agrees at 8 bases. Germline CDR1 reads MRHNA; CDR2 reads SNTAGT. The CDR3 consists of 14 residues. The V segment lost 6 bases and the J segment 8 bases; nucleotides outside the gene matches: 10. The chain's CDR3 is CASSSGTGSGTQYF. CDR3 sequence (DNA): TGTGCCAGCAGCTCCGGGACAGGCTCCGGTACGCAGTATTTT.

This clone was observed a single time. As DNA, the CDR3 is TGTGCCAGCAGCTCCGTCTACCAAATAGCGGGCGTTTCCTACAATGAGCAGTTCTTC. This translates into CASSSVYQIAGVSYNEQFF. The chain joins TRBV7-6 to TRBJ2-1, with TRBD2 identical over 7 bases. J gave up 1 base and V 4 bases, and 16 bases lay outside the gene matches. The CDR3 is 19 amino acids. Germline loops: CDR1 SGHVS, CDR2 FNYEAQ.

CDR3 region: CASSLVPGLGTTEAFF. The DNA of the CDR3 is TGTGCCAGCAGCTTGGTACCGGGACTGGGAACAACTGAAGCTTTCTTT. The chain is built from TRBV7-3 and TRBJ1-1; tentatively, D is TRBD1 (5 bases). Germline V lookup: CDR1 SGHTA, CDR2 FQGTGA. V lost 3 bases and J lost 5, with 19 bases in between. The CDR3 extends over 16 amino acids.

V and J are TRBV10-3 and TRBJ1-1; the match to TRBD1 covers 12 bases. V lost 7 bases to trimming and J lost 2 bases; unmatched junction nucleotides: 5. The CDR3 has 15 amino acids. CDR1 is ENHRY, CDR2 SYGVKD, per germline. CDR3 protein: CAITPGQGANTEAFF. The CDR3 nucleotides read TGTGCCATCACTCCGGGACAGGGGGCTAACACTGAAGCTTTCTTT.

V gene TRBV5-1 combines with J gene TRBJ2-7, with 11 bases identical to TRBD1. The CDR3 sequence is 16 residues long. In germline, CDR1 is SGHRS, CDR2 YFSETQ. V trimming: 3 bases; J trimming: 3 bases; junction bases outside the gene matches: 8. The CDR3: CASSSPSGTGGYEQYF. The CDR3 nucleotides read TGCGCCAGCAGCTCCCCCTCCGGGACAGGGGGCTACGAGCAGTACTTC.

The rearrangement links TRBV28 to TRBJ1-2; 8 nucleotides match TRBD1. CDR3 length: 13 amino acids. V was clipped by 4 bases and J by 8 bases; unmatched bases: 6. The germline V gene has CDR1 MDHEN and CDR2 SYDVKM. The CDR3 loop reads CASSYRTGYGYTF. The CDR3 coding sequence is TGTGCCAGCAGTTACCGGACAGGGTACGGCTACACCTTC.

The rearrangement uses TRBV7-2 and TRBJ2-3; 11 bases are a match to TRBD2. The CDR3 runs 18 residues. CDR1 and CDR2 from the germline V gene are SGHTA and FQGNSA. V gave up 5 bases and J gave up 0 bases; unmatched junction bases: 10. CDR3 nucleotide sequence: TGTGCCAGCAGCCTACCCGCATTAGCGGGGGGGAGCACAGATACGCAGTATTTT. This encodes CASSLPALAGGSTDTQYF.

The chain is built from TRBV4-3 and TRBJ1-2, with TRBD1 matching 7 bases. CDR3 length equals 15 residues. V shed 4 bases and J 5 bases; nucleotides not matched to a gene: 10. The V gene's germline CDR1 is LGHNA and CDR2 YSLEER. In DNA, the CDR3 is TGCGCCAGCAGCCCGGGCTCCGGGACAGCGTATGGCTACACCTTC. It encodes CASSPGSGTAYGYTF.

This chain joins TRBV7-9 and TRBJ1-3; 7 bases are a match to TRBD1. The CDR3 totals 18 residues. Trimming took 5 bases from V and 0 from J; bases not matched to a gene: 13. Germline CDR1 SEHNR, CDR2 FQNEAQ (reference sequence). The chain's CDR3 is CASSPPLQGPNSGNTIYF. The CDR3 region has the DNA TGTGCCAGCAGCCCCCCTTTACAGGGGCCAAACTCTGGAAACACCATATATTTT.